This T cell receptor beta chain was identified in a study of early T cells in non-severe SARS-CoV-2 infection. Study summary: Unsorted whole-blood RNA was sequenced in bulk, leaving chains unpaired. Study observations and caveats: Matching results from VDJdb favored anti-spike CD8 responses, leaving private and CD4 specificities undetected.

Unique molecular identifiers tagged individual cDNA molecules. Using its own MiXCR run on the 5' RACE reads, TCRdb lists one record per CDR3 protein. Found here are some 50,000 distinct CDR3 sequences, approximately 5.1% of them singletons; the top ten hold about 4.9%. In germline, CDR1 is MDHEN, CDR2 SYDVKM. With 6 bases removed from V and 10 bases from J, the gap between germline ends came to 17 bases. The CDR3 runs 13 residues. This clonotype was detected only a few times. The antigen is not known. Sample: whole blood, taken at baseline. This TCR was recovered from an adult who was a healthcare worker with PCR-confirmed SARS-CoV-2 infection or an uninfected control (not recorded which). The chain uses TRBV28 and TRBJ2-3; D may be TRBD1 or TRBD2 (5 bases each). CDR3 in amino acids: CASSWDWGPAQYF. CDR3 nucleotides: TGTGCCAGCAGCTGGGATTGGGGACCTGCGCAGTATTTT.